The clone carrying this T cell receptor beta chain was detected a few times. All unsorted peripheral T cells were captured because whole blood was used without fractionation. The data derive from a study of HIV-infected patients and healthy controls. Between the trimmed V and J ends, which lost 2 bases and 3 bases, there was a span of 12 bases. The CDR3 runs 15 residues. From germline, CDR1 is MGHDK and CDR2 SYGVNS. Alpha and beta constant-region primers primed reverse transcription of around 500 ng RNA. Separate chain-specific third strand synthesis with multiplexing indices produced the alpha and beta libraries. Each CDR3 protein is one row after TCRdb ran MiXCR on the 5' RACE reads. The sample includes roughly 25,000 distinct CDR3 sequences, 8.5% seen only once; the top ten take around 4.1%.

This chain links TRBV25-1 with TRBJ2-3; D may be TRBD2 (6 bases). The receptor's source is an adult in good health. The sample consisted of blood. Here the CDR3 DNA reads TGTGCCAGCAGTGAACGCGGGGTAGAGACAGATACGCAGTATTTT. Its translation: CASSERGVETDTQYF. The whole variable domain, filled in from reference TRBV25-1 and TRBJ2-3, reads EADIYQTPRYLVIGTGKKITLECSQTMGHDKMYWYQQDPGMELHLIHYSYGVNSTEKGDLSSESTVSRIRTEHFPLTLESARPSHTSQYLCASSERGVETDTQYFGPGTRLTVL.